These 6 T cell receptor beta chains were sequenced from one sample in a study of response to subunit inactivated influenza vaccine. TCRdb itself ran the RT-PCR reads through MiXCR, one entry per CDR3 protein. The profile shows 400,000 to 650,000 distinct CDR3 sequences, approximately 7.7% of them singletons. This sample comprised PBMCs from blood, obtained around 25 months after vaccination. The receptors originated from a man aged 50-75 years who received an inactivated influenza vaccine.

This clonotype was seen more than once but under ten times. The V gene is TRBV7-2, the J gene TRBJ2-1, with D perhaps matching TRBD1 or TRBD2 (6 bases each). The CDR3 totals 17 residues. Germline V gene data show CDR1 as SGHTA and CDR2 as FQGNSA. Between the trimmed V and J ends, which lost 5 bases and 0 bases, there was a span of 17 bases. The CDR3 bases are TGTGCCAGCAGCATAAGCCGGGGGCTAGGCTCCTACAATGAGCAGTTCTTC. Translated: CASSISRGLGSYNEQFF.

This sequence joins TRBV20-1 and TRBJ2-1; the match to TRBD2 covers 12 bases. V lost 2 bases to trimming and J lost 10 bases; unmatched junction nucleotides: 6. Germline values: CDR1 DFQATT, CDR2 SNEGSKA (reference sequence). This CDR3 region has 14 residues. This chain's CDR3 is CSARRLAGGDEQFF. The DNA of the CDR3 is TGCAGTGCTAGACGGCTAGCGGGGGGGGACGAGCAGTTCTTC.

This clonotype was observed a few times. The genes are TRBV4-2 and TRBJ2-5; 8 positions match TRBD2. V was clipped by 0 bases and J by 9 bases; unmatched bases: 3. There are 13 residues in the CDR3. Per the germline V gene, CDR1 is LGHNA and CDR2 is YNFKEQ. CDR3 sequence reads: CASSQEFSGAQYF. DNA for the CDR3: TGTGCCAGCAGCCAAGAATTTAGCGGGGCCCAGTACTTC.

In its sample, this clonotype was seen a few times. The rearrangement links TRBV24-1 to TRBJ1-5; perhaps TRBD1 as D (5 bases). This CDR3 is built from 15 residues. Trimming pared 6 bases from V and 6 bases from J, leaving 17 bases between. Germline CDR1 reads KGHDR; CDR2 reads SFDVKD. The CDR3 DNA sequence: TGTGCCACCAGTAGTCCCGGACATGGGCCTCAGCCCCAGCATTTT. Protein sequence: CATSSPGHGPQPQHF.

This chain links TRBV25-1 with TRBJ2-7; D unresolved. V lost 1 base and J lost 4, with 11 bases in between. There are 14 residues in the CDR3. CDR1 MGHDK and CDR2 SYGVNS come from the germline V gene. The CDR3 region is CASSESAILYEQYF. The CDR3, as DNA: TGTGCCAGCAGTGAATCTGCCATTTTATACGAGCAGTACTTC.

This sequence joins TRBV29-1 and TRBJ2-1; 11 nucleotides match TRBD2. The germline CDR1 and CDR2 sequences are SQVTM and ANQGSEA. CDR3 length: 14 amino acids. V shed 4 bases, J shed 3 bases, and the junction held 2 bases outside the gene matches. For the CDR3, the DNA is TGCAGCGTTGTGACTAGCGGGATCTACAATGAGCAGTTCTTC. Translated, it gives CSVVTSGIYNEQFF.